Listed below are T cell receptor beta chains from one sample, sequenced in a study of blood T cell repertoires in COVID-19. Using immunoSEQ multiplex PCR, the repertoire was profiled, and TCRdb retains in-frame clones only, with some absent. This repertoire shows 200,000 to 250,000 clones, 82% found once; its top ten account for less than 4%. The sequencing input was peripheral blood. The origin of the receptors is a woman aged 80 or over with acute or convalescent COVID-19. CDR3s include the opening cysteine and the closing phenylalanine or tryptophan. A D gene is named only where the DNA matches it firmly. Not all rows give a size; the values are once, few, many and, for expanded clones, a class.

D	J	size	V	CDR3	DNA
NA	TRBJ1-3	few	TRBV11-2	CASSLVSAGPFGNTIYF	TGTGCCAGCAGCTTAGTATCAGCAGGCCCCTTTGGAAACACCATATATTTT
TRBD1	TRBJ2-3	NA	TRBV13	CASSTGQGPTDTQYF	TGTGCCAGCAGCACAGGACAGGGGCCCACAGATACGCAGTATTTT
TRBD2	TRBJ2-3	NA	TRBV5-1	CASSFFGGAEDTQYF	TGCGCCAGCAGCTTTTTCGGGGGGGCAGAAGATACGCAGTATTTT
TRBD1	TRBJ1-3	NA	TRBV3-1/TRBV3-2	CASSQETNWGQNSGNTIYF	TGTGCCAGCAGCCAAGAGACGAACTGGGGACAGAACTCTGGAAACACCATATATTTT
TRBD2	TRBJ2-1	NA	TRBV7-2	CASGGLAGTEQFF	TGTGCCAGCGGGGGGCTAGCGGGGACTGAGCAGTTCTTC
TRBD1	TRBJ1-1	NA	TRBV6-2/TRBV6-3	CASSMTRDRVSTEAFF	TGTGCCAGCAGTATGACCCGGGACAGGGTGAGCACTGAAGCTTTCTTT
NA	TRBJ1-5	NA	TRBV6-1	CASSVEGAAATNQPQHF	TGTGCCAGCAGTGTGGAAGGAGCGGCAGCAACCAATCAGCCCCAGCATTTT
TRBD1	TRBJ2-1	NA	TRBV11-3	CASSTRRGQGLNEQFF	TGTGCCAGCAGCACCCGCCGGGGACAGGGGTTGAATGAGCAGTTCTTC
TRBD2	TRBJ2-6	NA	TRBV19	CASSIPGLARSGANVLTF	TGTGCCAGTAGTATTCCGGGACTAGCCCGCTCTGGGGCCAACGTCCTGACTTTC
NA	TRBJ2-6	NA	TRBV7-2	CASNPTGGLRASGANVLTF	TGTGCCAGCAACCCTACTGGGGGCCTGAGAGCCTCTGGGGCCAACGTCCTGACTTTC
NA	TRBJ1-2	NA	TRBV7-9	CASSLVAGDGYTF	TGTGCCAGCAGCTTAGTGGCAGGGGATGGCTACACCTTC
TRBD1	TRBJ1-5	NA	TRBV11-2	CASSLEEGTVLAYGNQPQHF	TGTGCCAGCAGCTTAGAAGAGGGGACAGTCCTCGCGTATGGCAATCAGCCCCAGCATTTT
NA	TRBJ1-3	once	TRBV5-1	CASSQDRASGNTIYF	TGCGCCAGCAGCCAAGACAGAGCCTCTGGAAACACCATATATTTT
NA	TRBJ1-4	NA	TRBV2	CASALGAREKLFF	TGTGCCAGCGCCTTGGGGGCTAGAGAAAAACTGTTTTTT
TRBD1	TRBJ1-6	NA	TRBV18	CASSPPEVRTGGHSPLHF	TGTGCCAGCTCACCACCCGAAGTTAGGACAGGGGGTCATTCACCCCTCCACTTT
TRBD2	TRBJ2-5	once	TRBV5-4	CASSLPPGGQETQYF	TGTGCCAGCAGCTTGCCCCCGGGGGGGCAAGAGACCCAGTACTTC
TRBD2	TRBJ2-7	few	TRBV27	CASSRLGGGAYEQYF	TGTGCCAGCAGTAGGCTAGGCGGGGGGGCCTACGAGCAGTACTTC
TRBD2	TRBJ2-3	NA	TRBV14	CASSLRGTSGGKDTQYF	TGTGCCAGCAGCCTACGAGGGACTAGCGGGGGGAAAGATACGCAGTATTTT
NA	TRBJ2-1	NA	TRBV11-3	CASSFTSGEQFF	TGTGCCAGCAGCTTCACTAGTGGTGAGCAGTTCTTC
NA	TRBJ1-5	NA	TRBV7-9	CASSPGNNQPQHF	TGTGCCAGCAGCCCCGGGAACAATCAGCCCCAGCATTTT
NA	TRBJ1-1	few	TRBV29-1	CSVAPAGSDTEAFF	TGCAGCGTTGCACCGGCGGGGTCCGACACTGAAGCTTTCTTT
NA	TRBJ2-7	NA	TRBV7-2	CASSWDGGTYEQYF	TGTGCCAGCAGCTGGGATGGGGGCACGTACGAGCAGTACTTC
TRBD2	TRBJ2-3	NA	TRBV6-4	CASRRDYTDTQYF	TGTGCCAGCAGAAGGGACTACACAGATACGCAGTATTTT
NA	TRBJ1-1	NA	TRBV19	CASSIQGTNTEAFF	TGTGCCAGTAGTATTCAGGGTACGAACACTGAAGCTTTCTTT
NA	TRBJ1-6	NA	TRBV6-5	CASTEQGSYNSPLHF	TGTGCCAGCACAGAACAGGGTTCCTATAATTCACCCCTCCACTTT
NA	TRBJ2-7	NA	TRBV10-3	CAISATVYYEQYF	TGTGCCATCAGCGCGACTGTCTACTACGAGCAGTACTTC
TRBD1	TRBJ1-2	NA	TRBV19	CASTNRDRALGGYGYTF	TGTGCCAGTACTAACAGGGACAGGGCCCTTGGGGGCTATGGCTACACCTTC
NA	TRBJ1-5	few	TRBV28	CASSPPQGWQPQHF	TGTGCCAGCAGCCCACCCCAGGGTTGGCAGCCCCAGCATTTT
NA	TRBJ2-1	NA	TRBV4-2	CASSQDLGAIYNEQFF	TGTGCCAGCAGCCAAGATCTGGGCGCGATCTACAATGAGCAGTTCTTC
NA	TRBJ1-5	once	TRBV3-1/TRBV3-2	CASSQVSGSQPQHF	TGTGCCAGCAGCCAAGTATCAGGAAGTCAGCCCCAGCATTTT
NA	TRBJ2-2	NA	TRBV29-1	CSGRGGATGELFF	TGCAGCGGTAGGGGCGGGGCCACCGGGGAGCTGTTTTTT
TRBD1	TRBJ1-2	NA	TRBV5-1	CASSLEGAGYGYTF	TGCGCCAGCAGCTTAGAGGGGGCCGGGTATGGCTACACCTTC
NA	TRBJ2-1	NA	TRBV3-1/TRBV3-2	CASSQAQGSYNEQFF	TGTGCCAGCAGCCAGGCCCAGGGGTCCTACAATGAGCAGTTCTTC
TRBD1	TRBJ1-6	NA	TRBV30	CACGTVLTPLHF	TGTGCCTGTGGGACAGTCCTAACGCCCCTCCACTTT
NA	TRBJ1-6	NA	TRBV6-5	CASSFRDNSPLHF	TGTGCCAGCAGTTTCCGGGATAATTCACCCCTCCACTTT
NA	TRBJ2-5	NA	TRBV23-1	CARLPRGKTQYF	TGCGCCAGGCTCCCCCGCGGAAAGACCCAGTACTTC
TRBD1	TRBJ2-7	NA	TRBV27	CASSLSTGPPREQYF	TGTGCCAGCAGTTTATCGACAGGGCCCCCTCGGGAGCAGTACTTC
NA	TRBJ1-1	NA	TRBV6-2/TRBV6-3	CASSYSWGLNEAFF	TGTGCCAGCAGTTACTCGTGGGGGCTGAATGAAGCTTTCTTT
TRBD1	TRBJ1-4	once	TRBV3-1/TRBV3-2	CASSPRDRAEKLFF	TGTGCCAGCAGCCCCCGGGACAGGGCTGAAAAACTGTTTTTT
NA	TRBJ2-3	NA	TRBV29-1	CSVSRASITDTQYF	TGCAGCGTCTCCAGGGCTAGTATAACAGATACGCAGTATTTT
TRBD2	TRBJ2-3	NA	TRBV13	CASSQRTSGRTDTQYF	TGTGCCAGCAGCCAACGGACTAGCGGACGCACAGATACGCAATATTTT
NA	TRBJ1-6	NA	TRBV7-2	CASSLEGATYNSPLHF	TGTGCCAGCAGCTTAGAGGGAGCTACCTATAATTCACCCCTCCACTTT
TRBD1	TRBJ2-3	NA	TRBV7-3	CASSFGTGADTQYF	TGTGCCAGCAGCTTCGGGACAGGGGCAGATACGCAGTATTTT
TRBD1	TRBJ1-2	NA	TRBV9	CASSAPLGTDIRNYGYTF	TGTGCCAGCAGCGCCCCCTTGGGGACAGACATTCGAAACTATGGCTACACCTTC
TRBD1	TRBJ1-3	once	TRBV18	CASSPGQGSLLSGNTIYF	TGTGCCAGCTCACCCGGACAGGGGTCGCTCCTCTCTGGAAACACCATATATTTT
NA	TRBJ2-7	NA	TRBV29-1	CSVEVGGKRDEQYF	TGCAGCGTTGAAGTGGGTGGAAAGCGGGACGAGCAGTACTTC
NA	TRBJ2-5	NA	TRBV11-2	CASSLLGGRQETQYF	TGTGCCAGCAGCTTACTCGGGGGACGTCAAGAGACCCAGTACTTC
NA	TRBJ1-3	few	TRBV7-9	CASSPLMRGNTIYF	TGTGCCAGCAGCCCCCTCATGAGGGGAAACACCATATATTTT
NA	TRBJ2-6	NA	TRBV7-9	CASSSSRTALSGANVLTF	TGTGCCAGCAGCTCATCCCGGACAGCCCTCTCTGGGGCCAACGTCCTGACTTTC
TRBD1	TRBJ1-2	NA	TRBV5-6	CASSSGQGLYYGYTF	TGTGCCAGCAGCTCAGGACAGGGTCTCTACTATGGCTACACCTTC
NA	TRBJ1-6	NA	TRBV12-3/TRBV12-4	CASSLELNSPLHF	TGTGCCAGCAGTTTAGAACTTAATTCACCCCTCCACTTT
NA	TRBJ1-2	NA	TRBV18	CASSPEANYGYTF	TGTGCCAGCTCACCCGAGGCTAACTATGGCTACACCTTC
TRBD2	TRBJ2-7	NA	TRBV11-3	CASSLDWERGTHEQYF	TGTGCCAGCAGCTTAGATTGGGAGCGGGGGACCCACGAGCAGTACTTC
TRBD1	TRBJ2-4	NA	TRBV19	CASSIGGQGAGDIQYF	TGTGCCAGTAGTATAGGAGGACAGGGGGCCGGAGACATTCAGTACTTC